This section outlines one T cell receptor (beta chain) sequence together with its context. The antigen remains unidentified. These data belong to a study of T cell responses to AZD1222 COVID-19 vaccine. Looking at the study overall: Pooled samples include second doses given at about 4 or 12 weeks. Overall study findings and caveats: Vaccine-associated CD4 TCRs ranged over spike, dominating at 160-218 and 743-854.

This CDR3 has 15 amino acids. V gave up 1 base and J gave up 4 bases; unmatched junction bases: 2. Germline CDR1 and CDR2: SGHVS and FNYEAQ. Repertoires were generated with immunoSEQ multiplex PCR, while TCRdb's copy carries only in-frame clones and drops some. Of some 150,000 clones detected, 90% appear once; the ten largest clones hold approximately 1.6%. The source was peripheral blood, collected on day 0 of AZD1222 vaccination. The rearrangement links TRBV7-6 to TRBJ1-5; 9 bases align to TRBD1. The sequence was collected from an adult in good health. Written as DNA, the CDR3 is TGTGCCAGCAGCTTAGTGACAGGGGGGAATCAGCCCCAGCATTTT. It yields the protein CASSLVTGGNQPQHF.